This T cell receptor (beta chain) was sequenced during a study of hypomethylating agent response in myelodysplastic syndrome. Whole-study context: Roughly six patients responded with complete response or hematologic improvement; four or five did not.

Here immunoSEQ multiplex PCR was the method, and the copy in TCRdb shows in-frame clones only, minus some. This table holds about 4,500 clones, about 80% found once. This clonotype originated in a human donor with myelodysplastic syndrome. The sequenced sample was bone marrow, obtained before or after starting hypomethylating agent treatment for myelodysplastic syndrome (not recorded which).

CDR3 amino acids: CSVEEVNTGELFF. CDR3 sequence (DNA): TGCAGCGTTGAGGAGGTAAACACCGGGGAGCTGTTTTTT. V usage is TRBV29-1 and J usage is TRBJ2-2; TRBD2 is a possible D gene (5 bases). The CDR3 sequence is 13 residues long. Trimming removed 3 bases at V and 2 bases at J, with 7 bases between. The germline V gene has CDR1 SQVTM and CDR2 ANQGSEA.